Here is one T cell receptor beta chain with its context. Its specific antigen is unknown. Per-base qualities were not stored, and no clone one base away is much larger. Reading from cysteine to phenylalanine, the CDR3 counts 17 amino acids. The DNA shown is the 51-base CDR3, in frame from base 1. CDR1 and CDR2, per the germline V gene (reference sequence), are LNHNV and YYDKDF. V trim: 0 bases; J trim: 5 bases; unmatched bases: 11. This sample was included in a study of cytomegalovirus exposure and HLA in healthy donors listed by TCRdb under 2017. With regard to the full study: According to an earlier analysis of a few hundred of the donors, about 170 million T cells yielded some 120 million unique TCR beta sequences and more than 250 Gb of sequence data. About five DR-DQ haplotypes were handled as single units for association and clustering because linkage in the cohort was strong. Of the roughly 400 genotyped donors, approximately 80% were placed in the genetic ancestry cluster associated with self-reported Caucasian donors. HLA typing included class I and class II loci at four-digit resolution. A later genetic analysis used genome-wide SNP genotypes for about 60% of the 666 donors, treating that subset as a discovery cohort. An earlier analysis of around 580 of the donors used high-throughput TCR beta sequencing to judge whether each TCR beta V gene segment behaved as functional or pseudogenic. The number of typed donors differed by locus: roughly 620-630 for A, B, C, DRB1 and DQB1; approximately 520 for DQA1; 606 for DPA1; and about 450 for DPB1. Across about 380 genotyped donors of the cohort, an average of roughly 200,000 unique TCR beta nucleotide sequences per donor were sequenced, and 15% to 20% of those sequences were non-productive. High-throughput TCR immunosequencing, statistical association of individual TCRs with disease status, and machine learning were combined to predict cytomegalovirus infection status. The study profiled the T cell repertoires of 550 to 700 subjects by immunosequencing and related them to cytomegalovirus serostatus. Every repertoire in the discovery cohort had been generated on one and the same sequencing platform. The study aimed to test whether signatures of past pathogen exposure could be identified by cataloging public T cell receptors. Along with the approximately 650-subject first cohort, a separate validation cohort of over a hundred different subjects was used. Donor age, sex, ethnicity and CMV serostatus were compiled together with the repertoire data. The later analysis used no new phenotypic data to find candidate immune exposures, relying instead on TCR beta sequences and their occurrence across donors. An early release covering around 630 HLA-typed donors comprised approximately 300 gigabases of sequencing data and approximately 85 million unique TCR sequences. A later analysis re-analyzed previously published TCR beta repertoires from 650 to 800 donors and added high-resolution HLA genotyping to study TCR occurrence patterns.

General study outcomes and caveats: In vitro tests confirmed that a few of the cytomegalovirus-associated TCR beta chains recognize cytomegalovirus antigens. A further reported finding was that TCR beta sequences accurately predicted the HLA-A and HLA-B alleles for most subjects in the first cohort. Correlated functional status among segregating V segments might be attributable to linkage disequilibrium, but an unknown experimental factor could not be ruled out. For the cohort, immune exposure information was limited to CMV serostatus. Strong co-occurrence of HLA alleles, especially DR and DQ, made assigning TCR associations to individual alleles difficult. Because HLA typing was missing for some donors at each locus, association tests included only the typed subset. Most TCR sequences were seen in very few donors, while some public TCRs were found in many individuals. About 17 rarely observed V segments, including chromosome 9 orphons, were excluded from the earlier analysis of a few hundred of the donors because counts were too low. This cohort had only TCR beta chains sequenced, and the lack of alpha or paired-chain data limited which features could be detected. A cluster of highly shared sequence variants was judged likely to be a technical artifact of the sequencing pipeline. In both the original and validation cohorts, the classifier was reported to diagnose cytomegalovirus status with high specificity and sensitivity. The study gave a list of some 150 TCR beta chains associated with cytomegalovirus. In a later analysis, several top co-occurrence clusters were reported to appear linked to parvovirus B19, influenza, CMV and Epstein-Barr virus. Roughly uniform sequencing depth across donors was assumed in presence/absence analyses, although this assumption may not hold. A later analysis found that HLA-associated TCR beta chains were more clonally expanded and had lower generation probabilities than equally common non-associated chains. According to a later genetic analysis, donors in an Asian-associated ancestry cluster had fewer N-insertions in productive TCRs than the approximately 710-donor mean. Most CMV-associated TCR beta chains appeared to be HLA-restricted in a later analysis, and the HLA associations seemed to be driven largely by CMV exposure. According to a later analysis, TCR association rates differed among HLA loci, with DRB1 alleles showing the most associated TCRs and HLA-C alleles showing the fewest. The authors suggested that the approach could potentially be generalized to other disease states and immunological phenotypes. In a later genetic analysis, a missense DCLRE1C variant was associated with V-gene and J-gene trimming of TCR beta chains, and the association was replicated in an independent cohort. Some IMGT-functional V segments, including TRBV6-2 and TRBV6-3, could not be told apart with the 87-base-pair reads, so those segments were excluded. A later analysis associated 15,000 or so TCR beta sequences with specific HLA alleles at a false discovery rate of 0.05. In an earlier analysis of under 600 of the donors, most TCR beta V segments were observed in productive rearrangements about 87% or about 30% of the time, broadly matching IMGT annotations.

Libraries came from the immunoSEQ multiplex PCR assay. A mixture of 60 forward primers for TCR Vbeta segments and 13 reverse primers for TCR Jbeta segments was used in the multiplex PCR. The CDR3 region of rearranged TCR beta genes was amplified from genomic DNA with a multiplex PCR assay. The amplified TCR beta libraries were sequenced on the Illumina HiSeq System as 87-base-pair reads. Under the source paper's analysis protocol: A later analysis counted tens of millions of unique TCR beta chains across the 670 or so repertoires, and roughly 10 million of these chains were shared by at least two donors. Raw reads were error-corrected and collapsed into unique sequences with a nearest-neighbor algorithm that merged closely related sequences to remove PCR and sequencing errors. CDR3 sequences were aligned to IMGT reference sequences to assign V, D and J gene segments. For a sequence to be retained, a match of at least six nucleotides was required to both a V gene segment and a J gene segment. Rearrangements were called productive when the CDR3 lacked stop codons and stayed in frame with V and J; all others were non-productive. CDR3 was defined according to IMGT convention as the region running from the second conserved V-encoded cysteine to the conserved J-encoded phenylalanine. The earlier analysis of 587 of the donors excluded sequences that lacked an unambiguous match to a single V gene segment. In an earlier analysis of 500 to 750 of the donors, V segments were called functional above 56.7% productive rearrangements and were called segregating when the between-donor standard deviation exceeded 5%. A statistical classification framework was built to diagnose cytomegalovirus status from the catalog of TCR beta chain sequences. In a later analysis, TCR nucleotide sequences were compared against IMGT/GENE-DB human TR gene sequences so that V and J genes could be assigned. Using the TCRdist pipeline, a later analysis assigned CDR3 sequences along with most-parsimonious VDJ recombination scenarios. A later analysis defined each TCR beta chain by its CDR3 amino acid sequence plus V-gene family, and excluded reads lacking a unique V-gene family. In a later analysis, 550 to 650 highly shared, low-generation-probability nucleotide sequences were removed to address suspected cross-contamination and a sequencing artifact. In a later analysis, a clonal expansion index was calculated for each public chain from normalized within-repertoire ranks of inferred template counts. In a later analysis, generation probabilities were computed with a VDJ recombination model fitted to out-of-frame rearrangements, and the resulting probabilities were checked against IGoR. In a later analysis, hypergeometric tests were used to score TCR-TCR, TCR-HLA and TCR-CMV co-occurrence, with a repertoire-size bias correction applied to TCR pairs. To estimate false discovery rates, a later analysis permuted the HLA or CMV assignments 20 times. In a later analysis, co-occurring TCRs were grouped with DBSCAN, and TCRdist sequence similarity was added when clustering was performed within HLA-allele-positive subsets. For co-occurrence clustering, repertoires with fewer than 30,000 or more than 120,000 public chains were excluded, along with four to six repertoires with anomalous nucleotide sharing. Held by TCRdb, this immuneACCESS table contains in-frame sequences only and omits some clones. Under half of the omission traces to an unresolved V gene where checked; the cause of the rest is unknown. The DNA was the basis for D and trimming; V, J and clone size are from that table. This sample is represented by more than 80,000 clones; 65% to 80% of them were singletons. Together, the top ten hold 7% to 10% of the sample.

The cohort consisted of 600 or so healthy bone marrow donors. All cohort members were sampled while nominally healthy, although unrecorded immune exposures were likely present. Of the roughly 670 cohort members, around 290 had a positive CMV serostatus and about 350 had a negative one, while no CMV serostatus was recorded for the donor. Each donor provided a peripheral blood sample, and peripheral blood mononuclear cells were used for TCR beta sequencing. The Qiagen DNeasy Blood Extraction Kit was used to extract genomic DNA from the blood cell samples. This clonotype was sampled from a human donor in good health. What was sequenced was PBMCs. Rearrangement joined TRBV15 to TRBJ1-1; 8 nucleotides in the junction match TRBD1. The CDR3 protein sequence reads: CATSRDLQGALMTEAFF. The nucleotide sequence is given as TGTGCCACCAGCAGAGATTTGCAGGGGGCATTGATGACTGAAGCTTTCTTT.